The entry that follows covers one TCR beta chain sequence. This sample is part of a study of shared clonotypes between healthy human individuals. V gave up 5 bases and J gave up 8 bases; unmatched junction bases: 6. The V gene's germline CDR1 is SGHNT and CDR2 YYREEE (reference sequence). The CDR3 has 13 residues. The assay was immunoSEQ multiplex PCR, and TCRdb's table has in-frame clones only and misses some. The top ten clones hold under 2% of a sample with 640,000 or so clones, about 78% of them seen once. The receptor was derived from a woman aged 30 to 39 in good health. Specimen: memory CD4+ T cells sorted from blood. Documented subset: CD45RA-negative fraction. The V gene is TRBV5-4, the J gene TRBJ2-1, with 8 positions matching TRBD2. The CDR3 nucleotides are TGTGCCAGCAGAGGCGGGAGGCGGTATGAGCAGTTCTTC. The encoded protein is CASRGGRRYEQFF.